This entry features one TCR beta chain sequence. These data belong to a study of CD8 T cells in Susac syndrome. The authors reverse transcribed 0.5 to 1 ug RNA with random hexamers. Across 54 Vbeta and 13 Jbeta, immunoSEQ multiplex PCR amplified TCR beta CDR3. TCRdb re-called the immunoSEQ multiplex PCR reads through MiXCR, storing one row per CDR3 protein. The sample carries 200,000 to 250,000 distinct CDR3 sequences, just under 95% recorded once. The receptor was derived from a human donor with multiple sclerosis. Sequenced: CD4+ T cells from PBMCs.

The DNA of the CDR3 is TGCGCCAGCAGCTTAGAGGCTGAGCAGTTCTTC. Translating gives CASSLEAEQFF. The chain carries TRBV5-1 and TRBJ2-1; no clear D gene. Germline CDR1 and CDR2: SGHRS and YFSETQ. The CDR3 runs to 11 residues. The V end lost 2 bases, the J end lost 9 bases, and 6 bases lay between the germline ends.